Listed here are 29 T cell receptor beta chains from one sample, sequenced in a study of identical twins. A single record per CDR3 protein comes from TCRdb applying MiXCR to the 5' RACE reads. The profile shows over 550,000 distinct CDR3 sequences, just over 7% of them singletons. The same specimen was also included in a second study, on yellow fever vaccine responses in identical twins.

The specimen sequenced was PBMCs. Receptors were obtained from a young woman in good health.

This clonotype was counted only a few times. The chain recombines TRBV6-2 or TRBV6-3 with TRBJ2-1, with 7 bases fitting TRBD2. The V gene's germline CDR1 is MNHEY and CDR2 SVGEGT. The junction had 15 bases not matched to a gene; V was cut back by 6 bases and J by 10 bases. This CDR3 is built from 15 residues. The CDR3 region is CASRTGGTVIWEQFF. The CDR3, as DNA: TGTGCCAGCAGGACCGGGGGGACCGTTATTTGGGAGCAGTTCTTC.

This clonotype was counted a few times. The J gene is TRBJ2-1, the V gene TRBV9; D may match TRBD1 or TRBD2 (5 bases each). The germline V gene encodes CDR1 SGDLS and CDR2 YYNGEE. Trimming cost V 0 bases and J 5 bases, with 15 bases left between them. This CDR3 spans 16 amino acids. The CDR3 nucleotides read TGTGCCAGCAGCGTAGCTTTGACCGGGACGGACAATGAGCAGTTCTTC. Protein: CASSVALTGTDNEQFF.

This clonotype was counted at least ten times. The rearrangement joins TRBV12-5 to TRBJ1-5; 12 bases are a match to TRBD1. The germline V gene has CDR1 LGHNT and CDR2 FRNRAP. After removal of 1 base from V and 1 base from J, the junction contained 11 bases not matched to a gene. The CDR3 spans 20 residues. CDR3 coding DNA: TGTGCTAGTGGTTTGGGGTTTGCAGGGACAGGGGGCGGCAGCAATCAGCCCCAGCATTTT. Its translation is CASGLGFAGTGGGSNQPQHF.

The chain couples TRBV18 to TRBJ2-5, with a possible D match to TRBD1 (6 bases). The CDR3 is 16 residues long. CDR1 and CDR2 (germline): KGHSH, LQKENI. V lost 3 bases to trimming and J lost 2 bases, with 16 bases between them. The CDR3 loop reads CASSPPGQRSQETQYF. CDR3 in DNA: TGTGCCAGCTCACCGCCCGGACAGCGCTCTCAAGAGACCCAGTACTTC.

This sequence joins TRBV29-1 and TRBJ2-3; the D is unclear. CDR1 and CDR2 (germline): SQVTM, ANQGSEA. The CDR3 contains 13 residues. Between the trimmed V and J ends, which lost 4 bases and 2 bases, there was a span of 10 bases. CDR3 protein: CSVGSLFTDTQYF. The CDR3 DNA reads TGCAGCGTTGGGTCGCTTTTCACAGATACGCAGTATTTT.

This clonotype occurred a few times. The CDR3 DNA reads as TGCAGTGCGGTCCAAGGGGCCGCGGACTATGGCTACACCTTC. As protein: CSAVQGAADYGYTF. The rearrangement links TRBV20-1 to TRBJ1-2, with a tentative D call TRBD1 (5 bases). V lost 6 bases and J lost 3, with 17 bases in between. This CDR3 has 14 amino acids. The germline V gene has CDR1 DFQATT and CDR2 SNEGSKA (reference sequence).

This clonotype was recorded at least ten times. The chain combines TRBV7-2 with TRBJ2-2, with D possibly called TRBD1 or TRBD2 (6 bases each). V gave up 5 bases and J gave up 0 bases, with 16 bases separating them. CDR1 is SGHTA and CDR2 is FQGNSA in the germline V gene. The CDR3 is 17 amino acids. The CDR3 spells CASSPEGVAANTGELFF. In nucleotides, the CDR3 is TGTGCCAGCAGCCCCGAGGGGGTAGCGGCGAACACCGGGGAGCTGTTTTTT. Based on the CDR3 plus reference TRBV7-2 and TRBJ2-2, the full variable domain is GAGVSQSPSNKVTEKGKDVELRCDPISGHTALYWYRQSLGQGLEFLIYFQGNSAPDKSGLPSDRFSAERTGGSVSTLTIQRTQQEDSAVYLCASSPEGVAANTGELFFGEGSRLTVL.

The V call is TRBV29-1, the J call TRBJ2-3; D is unclear. The germline gives CDR1 SQVTM, CDR2 ANQGSEA. V dropped 7 bases and J dropped 7 bases, with 21 bases sitting between them. The CDR3 is 14 amino acids. CDR3 DNA sequence: TGCAGCGCTACACCGGGTCTAGGTGGCTATACGCAGTATTTT. Amino acid sequence: CSATPGLGGYTQYF.

This clonotype was picked up many times. The rearrangement uses TRBV29-1 and TRBJ2-3; no clear D gene. The germline gives CDR1 SQVTM, CDR2 ANQGSEA. V was clipped by 6 bases and J by 4 bases, with 14 bases between them. This CDR3 has 13 amino acids. Here the CDR3 DNA reads TGCAGCGTCGCCCTGGGTTCGGCAGATACGCAGTATTTT. It translates to CSVALGSADTQYF.

This clonotype was picked up a small number of times. The chain uses TRBV5-6 and TRBJ2-5; 9 bases are shared with TRBD1. This CDR3 comprises 16 residues. In germline, CDR1 is SGHDT, CDR2 YYEEEE. The ends lost 0 bases at V and 1 base at J; junction bases unmatched: 4. CDR3 in DNA: TGTGCCAGCAGCTTGGCCATGGGACAGGGCCAAGAGACCCAGTACTTC. Translation: CASSLAMGQGQETQYF.

There are a few counts of this clonotype. The CDR3 DNA is TGCAGCGCAGGGACGGCGAACACCGGGGAGCTGTTTTTT. This sequence encodes CSAGTANTGELFF. J is TRBJ2-2 and V is TRBV29-1; D is tentatively TRBD1 or TRBD2 (5 bases each). Trimming left V 7 bases short and J 0 bases short, with 9 bases between. CDR3 length equals 13 residues. Germline-derived CDR1 and CDR2 are SQVTM and ANQGSEA.

In this sample, this clonotype turned up many times. This chain joins TRBV3-1 and TRBJ2-7; 8 nucleotides agree with TRBD2. There are 13 residues in the CDR3. The germline gives CDR1 LGHDT, CDR2 YNNKEL (reference sequence). The V segment lost 3 bases and the J segment 5 bases; nucleotides outside the gene matches: 3. The CDR3 DNA reads TGTGCCAGCAGCCAGGTAGCGGGACACGAGCAGTACTTC. Translation gives CASSQVAGHEQYF.

V and J are TRBV6-2 or TRBV6-3 and TRBJ2-7, with D perhaps given as TRBD1 or TRBD2 (5 bases each). Germline loops: CDR1 MNHEY, CDR2 SVGEGT. This CDR3 is built from 14 residues. The germline V and J ends were trimmed by 7 bases and 2 bases, with 15 bases remaining between them. Here the CDR3 DNA reads TGTGCCAGCACCTTACGGGACGGAACCTACGAGCAGTACGTC. It translates to CASTLRDGTYEQYV.

This clonotype was seen repeatedly, ten times or more. The chain combines TRBV9 with TRBJ2-7; possible D gene TRBD2, 6 bases. CDR1 is SGDLS and CDR2 is YYNGEE in the germline V gene. This CDR3 contains 13 residues. With 0 bases removed from V and 6 bases from J, the gap between germline ends came to 10 bases. CDR3 in DNA: TGTGCCAGCAGCGTAGCCGGGGGTAGCGAGCAGTACTTC. This sequence encodes CASSVAGGSEQYF.

The chain employs TRBV10-3 and TRBJ1-1, with D possibly matching TRBD1 (6 bases). Germline V gene lookup returns CDR1 ENHRY and CDR2 SYGVKD. There are 16 residues in the CDR3. Trimming removed 11 bases from V and 0 bases from J, with 22 bases in between. Written as DNA, the CDR3 is TGTGCCTCCTCCCTCGGGGGGACAAACATGAACACTGAAGCTTTCTTT. Amino acids: CASSLGGTNMNTEAFF.

J is TRBJ1-2 and V is TRBV9; 10 bases are shared with TRBD1. This CDR3 spans 15 amino acids. Trimming took 0 bases from V and 7 from J; bases not matched to a gene: 6. From germline, CDR1 is SGDLS and CDR2 YYNGEE. This CDR3 reads CASSVGRQGAGGYTF. The CDR3 coding sequence is TGTGCCAGCAGCGTAGGGAGACAGGGGGCGGGTGGCTACACCTTC.

This clonotype was detected only a few times. V and J are TRBV7-8 and TRBJ2-7; 10 positions agree with TRBD2. This CDR3 has 14 residues. Germline trimming cut 1 base from V and 6 bases from J; bases unmatched to any gene: 3. CDR1 is SGHVS and CDR2 is FQNEAQ in the germline V gene. In nucleotides, the CDR3 is TGTGCCAGCAGCTTAGGGACTAGCGGTTCCGAGCAGTACGTC. It translates to CASSLGTSGSEQYV.

This clonotype was found many times. This rearrangement joins TRBV20-1 to TRBJ1-4, with 11 bases that match TRBD1. The ends lost 3 bases at V and 5 bases at J; junction bases unmatched: 11. This CDR3 spans 17 amino acids. Germline CDR1 is DFQATT and CDR2 is SNEGSKA (reference sequence). CDR3 in amino acids: CSASRSRDRGTNEKLFF. CDR3 DNA sequence: TGCAGTGCTAGTAGATCCCGGGACAGGGGGACGAATGAAAAACTGTTTTTT.

This clonotype appeared many times. V is TRBV20-1 and J is TRBJ2-7; 7 nucleotides align to TRBD2. J gave up 2 bases and V 5 bases, and 12 bases lay outside the gene matches. CDR1 is DFQATT and CDR2 is SNEGSKA in the germline V gene (reference sequence). This CDR3 is built from 15 residues. Here the CDR3 reads CSALKGLAVPYEQYF. The CDR3 DNA sequence: TGCAGTGCTTTAAAGGGGCTAGCGGTGCCCTACGAGCAGTACTTC.

The gene calls are TRBV29-1 and TRBJ2-6, with 7 bases matching TRBD1. After removal of 7 bases from V and 0 bases from J, the junction contained 21 bases not matched to a gene. This CDR3 has 20 residues. From germline, CDR1 is SQVTM and CDR2 ANQGSEA. The CDR3 sequence is CSASFGVGTAKNSGANVLTF. CDR3 coding DNA: TGCAGCGCCAGTTTTGGGGTTGGGACAGCGAAAAACTCTGGGGCCAACGTCCTGACTTTC.

This clonotype has at least ten counts. The CDR3 loop reads CASSRQGTYNEQFF. CDR3 in DNA: TGTGCCAGCAGCCGACAGGGGACCTACAATGAGCAGTTCTTC. This rearrangement joins TRBV12-3 or TRBV12-4 to TRBJ2-1; TRBD1 aligns across 8 bases. This CDR3 is built from 14 residues. The junction had 3 bases not matched to a gene; V was cut back by 6 bases and J by 2 bases.

The chain combines TRBV20-1 with TRBJ2-5; the D is unclear. Trimming cost V 3 bases and J 5 bases, with 7 bases left between them. The CDR3 runs 11 residues. Looked up from germline, CDR1 is DFQATT and CDR2 is SNEGSKA (reference sequence). The DNA for the CDR3 is TGCAGTGCTAGCGGTCCGGAGACCCAGTACTTC. This sequence encodes CSASGPETQYF.

A few counts support this clonotype. A much larger clonotype is one base distant, so this may be a read error. As the CDR3 is not closed by the conserved phenylalanine or tryptophan, this likely results from a read error. The CDR3: CASSLVANTEAFS. The CDR3 nucleotides read TGCGCCAGCAGCTTGGTTGCGAACACTGAAGCTTTCTCT. This sequence joins TRBV5-1 and TRBJ1-1; D is unclear. CDR1 and CDR2 (germline): SGHRS, YFSETQ. CDR3 length equals 13 residues. Trimming took off 0 bases at V and 1 base at J, with 4 bases between the two ends.

The gene calls are TRBV28 and TRBJ2-4; the D gene is possibly TRBD1 (6 bases). The CDR3 has 16 residues. The ends were cut back, 6 bases at V and 2 bases at J, with 17 bases in the middle. The V gene's germline CDR1 is MDHEN and CDR2 SYDVKM. DNA of the CDR3: TGTGCCAGCAGCCCCCTCGGGCAGGGGACCAAAAACATTCAGTACTTC. This encodes CASSPLGQGTKNIQYF.

The genes are TRBV12-3 or TRBV12-4 and TRBJ2-1; D remains ambiguous. V was pared by 9 bases and J by 5 bases, with 26 bases between. This CDR3 has 17 amino acids. CDR3 protein: CASTSPTLGKLNNEQFF. The CDR3 DNA sequence: TGTGCCAGTACCTCCCCCACCCTCGGAAAACTTAACAATGAGCAGTTCTTC.

This clonotype was observed at least ten times. V gene TRBV12-3 or TRBV12-4 combines with J gene TRBJ1-2, with D possibly being TRBD1 (5 bases). The CDR3 covers 14 residues. V dropped 1 base and J dropped 4 bases, with 10 bases sitting between them. The CDR3 spells CASSLGQGLYGYTF. The CDR3 coding sequence is TGTGCCAGCAGTTTAGGGCAGGGCCTCTATGGCTACACCTTC.

This chain connects TRBV15 to TRBJ2-1; D call uncertain. The germline V gene encodes CDR1 LNHNV and CDR2 YYDKDF (reference sequence). CDR3 length: 15 amino acids. V was cut by 0 bases and J by 3 bases, with 9 bases left in between. For the CDR3, the DNA is TGTGCCACCAGCAGAGATGGTCCTAACTACAATGAGCAGTTCTTC. Its protein product is CATSRDGPNYNEQFF.

This clonotype turned up a few times. The V gene is TRBV7-6, the J gene TRBJ2-7; 12 positions match TRBD2. V lost 1 base to trimming and J lost 4 bases; unmatched junction nucleotides: 11. CDR1 SGHVS and CDR2 FNYEAQ come from the germline V gene. The CDR3 runs to 18 residues. The CDR3 DNA sequence: TGTGCCAGCAGCTTAGGGGAACTTCTAGCGGGAGGGGCTTACGAGCAGTACTTC. It codes for CASSLGELLAGGAYEQYF.

This clonotype was counted ten times or more. V and J are TRBV15 and TRBJ1-2; no definite D call. The CDR3 extends over 12 amino acids. CDR1 is LNHNV and CDR2 is YYDKDF in the germline V gene (reference sequence). V dropped 4 bases and J dropped 2 bases, with 5 bases sitting between them. The CDR3 coding sequence is TGTGCCACCAGCAAAGGGAACTATGGCTACACCTTC. It encodes CATSKGNYGYTF.